The 30 T cell receptor beta chains listed next were all sequenced from one sample in a study of T-cell reconstitution after alpha-beta-depleted transplantation in children. The TCRbeta library incorporated unique molecular identifiers. TCRdb processed the PCR reads anew with MiXCR; each CDR3 protein has one entry. This table has 450,000 to 550,000 distinct CDR3 sequences, about 10% appearing once. The starting material was PBMCs, mostly from graft donor cells, obtained 180 days after TCRalphabeta/CD19-depleted stem cell transplant. These receptor sequences come from a female patient between 2 and 15 years old who had a stem cell transplant for aplastic anemia, so the T cells may come from the graft donor.

A single count supports this clonotype. The CDR3 DNA reads TGTGCCAGCACCTTGGGACTGACGAACACCGGGGAGCTGTTTTTT. Protein sequence: CASTLGLTNTGELFF. The rearrangement links TRBV11-2 to TRBJ2-2; possibly TRBD2 for D (6 bases). Germline V gene lookup returns CDR1 SGHAT and CDR2 FQNNGV. CDR3 length equals 15 residues. Trimming removed 7 bases from V and 0 bases from J, with 12 bases in between.

This clonotype appeared a few times. CDR3 DNA sequence: TGCGCCAGCAGCCAAGGGGGCGGGTGGGCAGATACGCAGTATTTT. Translating gives CASSQGGGWADTQYF. The V gene is TRBV4-3, the J gene TRBJ2-3, with D possibly being TRBD1 or TRBD2 (5 bases each). The CDR3 covers 15 residues. Germline CDR1 is LGHNA and CDR2 is YSLEER. V dropped 1 base and J dropped 4 bases, with 12 bases sitting between them.

The chain has TRBV28 and TRBJ1-2; 8 bases fit TRBD1. The germline V gene has CDR1 MDHEN and CDR2 SYDVKM. V dropped 6 bases and J dropped 7; count of bases not matched to a gene: 13. The CDR3 has 15 residues. The CDR3 DNA reads as TGTGCCAGCAGATACCCCGGGACAGGTCTGGCTGGCTACACCTTC. It encodes CASRYPGTGLAGYTF.

The V call is TRBV12-3 or TRBV12-4, the J call TRBJ1-3; D not resolved. The V and J ends lost 3 bases and 0 bases respectively, with 9 bases between them. The CDR3 runs 15 residues. The CDR3 is CASSFGRSSGNTIYF. In DNA form, the CDR3 reads TGTGCCAGCAGTTTTGGTCGGAGCTCTGGAAACACCATATATTTT.

This sequence joins TRBV7-2 and TRBJ2-1; D might be TRBD1 or TRBD2, each matching 5 bases. CDR3 size: 15 residues. Germline V gene sequence: CDR1 SGHTA, CDR2 FQGNSA. V shed 8 bases and J shed 4 bases, with 18 bases lying between them. CDR3 protein: CASVPGTTKYNEQFF. In nucleotides, the CDR3 is TGTGCCAGCGTCCCCGGGACGACCAAGTACAATGAGCAGTTCTTC.

This sequence joins TRBV12-3 or TRBV12-4 and TRBJ1-1, with TRBD1 matching 7 bases. This CDR3 has 18 amino acids. V was clipped by 5 bases and J by 0 bases; unmatched bases: 15. The CDR3 loop reads CASSPPRGRQILNTEAFF. The CDR3 DNA sequence: TGTGCCAGCAGTCCCCCTAGGGGGCGGCAGATTCTGAACACTGAAGCTTTCTTT.

In its sample, this clonotype was seen a few times. This chain connects TRBV7-9 to TRBJ2-1, with 7 bases identical to TRBD2. Looked up from germline, CDR1 is SEHNR and CDR2 is FQNEAQ (reference sequence). Germline trimming cut 5 bases from V and 6 bases from J; bases unmatched to any gene: 10. The CDR3 consists of 15 residues. In nucleotides, the CDR3 is TGTGCCAGCAGCCCTGCGGGGCTAGCGGCCAATGAGCAGTTCTTC. This translates into CASSPAGLAANEQFF. The full variable domain, in which reference TRBV7-9 and TRBJ2-1 provide the parts outside the CDR3, is DTGVSQNPRHKITKRGQNVTFRCDPISEHNRLYWYRQTLGQGPEFLTYFQNEAQLEKSRLLSDRFSAERPKGSFSTLEIQRTEQGDSAMYLCASSPAGLAANEQFFGPGTRLTVL.

The rearrangement uses TRBV19 and TRBJ2-7; 7 bases are shared with TRBD1. V lost 6 bases, J lost 0 bases, and 2 bases stayed unmatched. Germline values: CDR1 LNHDA, CDR2 SQIVND (reference sequence). The CDR3 sequence is 13 residues long. The CDR3 loop is CASRQGNSYEQYF. DNA of the CDR3: TGTGCCAGTAGACAGGGGAACTCCTACGAGCAGTACTTC.

This clonotype was picked up a small number of times. V is TRBV15 and J is TRBJ2-3; D is unclear. V lost 5 bases and J lost 2, with 17 bases in between. This CDR3 contains 16 residues. The germline V gene encodes CDR1 LNHNV and CDR2 YYDKDF (reference sequence). The CDR3 coding sequence is TGTGCCACCAGCTCCGCGGCCCTGCAGTTCACAGATACGCAGTATTTT. Protein sequence: CATSSAALQFTDTQYF.

This chain joins TRBV11-1 and TRBJ2-1; D might be TRBD1 or TRBD2, each matching 5 bases. V was clipped by 5 bases and J by 4 bases, with 27 bases between them. Germline CDR1 reads SGHAT; CDR2 reads FQDESV (reference sequence). The CDR3 runs to 19 residues. CDR3 in DNA: TGTGCCAGCAGCCCAAGGGACGGGCCTAATGGGATTCGGTACAATGAGCAGTTCTTC. It yields the protein CASSPRDGPNGIRYNEQFF.

This clonotype was recorded a few times. The V gene is TRBV12-3 or TRBV12-4, the J gene TRBJ1-6, with D tentatively TRBD1 (5 bases). V dropped 4 bases and J dropped 8 bases, with 15 bases sitting between them. The CDR3 is 15 amino acids. In DNA, the CDR3 is TGTGCCAGCAGTTCCACGTGGGGCGGGGATTCACCCCTCCACTTT. It yields the protein CASSSTWGGDSPLHF.

V gene TRBV11-1 combines with J gene TRBJ2-5; either TRBD1 or TRBD2 may fit D (5 bases each). Germline assignment: CDR1 SGHAT and CDR2 FQDESV (reference sequence). V lost 3 bases and J lost 10, with 12 bases in between. CDR3 size: 12 residues. The CDR3 DNA reads as TGTGCCAGCAGCTTGGGGGTTGTCGACCAGTACTTC. Its protein is CASSLGVVDQYF.

V is TRBV25-1 and J is TRBJ2-7; possible D gene TRBD1, 7 bases. Germline loops: CDR1 MGHDK, CDR2 SYGVNS. This CDR3 is 13 amino acids long. Trimming left V 6 bases short and J 4 bases short, with 13 bases between. The CDR3 sequence: CASRIAGQYEQYF. The CDR3 DNA reads as TGTGCCAGCAGGATCGCGGGACAGTACGAGCAGTACTTC.

This clonotype was seen many times. The chain links TRBV12-3 or TRBV12-4 to TRBJ2-2, with D tentatively TRBD2 (5 bases). The CDR3 consists of 14 residues. V shed 4 bases and J shed 4 bases, with 10 bases lying between them. The CDR3 region is CASSSEGRTGELFF. CDR3 in DNA: TGTGCCAGCAGTTCTGAGGGCCGCACCGGGGAGCTGTTTTTT.

The V and J genes are TRBV20-1 and TRBJ1-3; D gene ambiguous. With 4 bases removed from V and 4 bases from J, the gap between germline ends came to 11 bases. Germline V gives CDR1 DFQATT, CDR2 SNEGSKA (reference sequence). This CDR3 region has 13 residues. The CDR3: CSATGGAGNTIYF. CDR3 DNA sequence: TGCAGTGCTACGGGTGGCGCCGGAAACACCATATATTTT.

This clonotype was counted between two and nine times. The chain recombines TRBV4-2 with TRBJ2-2; 8 positions match TRBD2. Germline CDR1 LGHNA, CDR2 YNFKEQ. The CDR3 length is 16 residues. The V gene end was trimmed by 4 bases and the J gene end by 1 base; junction bases not matched to a gene: 5. CDR3 region: CASSPRTSQNTGELFF. The DNA for the CDR3 is TGTGCCAGCAGCCCCCGGACTAGCCAGAACACCGGGGAGCTGTTTTTT.

The genes are TRBV19 and TRBJ2-1, with 8 bases that match TRBD1. Germline values: CDR1 LNHDA, CDR2 SQIVND (reference sequence). Unmatched junction bases numbered 2, after V lost 2 bases and J lost 2 bases. This CDR3 is 15 amino acids long. The CDR3 DNA sequence: TGTGCCAGTAGTATACACAGGGGGACCTACAATGAGCAGTTCTTC. It is translated as CASSIHRGTYNEQFF.

The chain couples TRBV29-1 to TRBJ2-7; 10 bases fit TRBD2. The V gene end was trimmed by 7 bases and the J gene end by 5 bases; junction bases not matched to a gene: 14. Germline V gives CDR1 SQVTM, CDR2 ANQGSEA. The CDR3 runs to 15 residues. The CDR3 protein is CSAPVGRTSGDEQYV. Here the CDR3 DNA reads TGCAGCGCCCCCGTTGGGAGGACTAGCGGAGACGAGCAGTACGTC.

This clonotype was detected many times. The rearrangement links TRBV9 to TRBJ2-1, with D unclear. CDR3 length: 16 residues. Trimming stripped 1 base from V and 0 bases from J, with 11 bases between. Germline V gene sequence: CDR1 SGDLS, CDR2 YYNGEE. CDR3 residues: CASSVLRSDSYNEQFF. CDR3 coding DNA: TGTGCCAGCAGCGTACTTCGAAGCGACTCCTACAATGAGCAGTTCTTC. Using reference TRBV9 and TRBJ2-1 for the parts outside the CDR3, the full variable domain is DSGVTQTPKHLITATGQRVTLRCSPRSGDLSVYWYQQSLDQGLQFLIQYYNGEERAKGNILERFSAQQFPDLHSELNLSSLELGDSALYFCASSVLRSDSYNEQFFGPGTRLTVL.

A few counts support this clonotype. The CDR3 DNA reads as TGCAGCGTTACTATCACAGGGTATAGCAATCAGCCCCAGCATTTT. This gives the protein CSVTITGYSNQPQHF. This chain joins TRBV29-1 and TRBJ1-5; the D gene is possibly TRBD1 (6 bases). The CDR3 is made up of 15 amino acids. Germline CDR1 reads SQVTM; CDR2 reads ANQGSEA. Trimming removed 5 bases from V and 0 bases from J, with 14 bases in between.

This clonotype was counted at least ten times. V usage is TRBV9 and J usage is TRBJ2-1; possible D gene TRBD1, 6 bases. The CDR3 is 14 residues long. The V end lost 4 bases, the J end lost 2 bases, and 10 bases lay between the germline ends. Germline V lookup: CDR1 SGDLS, CDR2 YYNGEE. DNA for the CDR3: TGTGCCAGCAGCCCCAGGGACACCTACAATGAGCAGTTCTTC. Its translation is CASSPRDTYNEQFF.

This clonotype was found many times. This sequence joins TRBV15 and TRBJ2-5, with 8 nucleotides matching TRBD1. CDR3 length: 15 residues. V shed 5 bases and J 4 bases; nucleotides not matched to a gene: 9. Germline V gives CDR1 LNHNV, CDR2 YYDKDF (reference sequence). The chain's CDR3 is CATSVGQGRVETQYF. CDR3 sequence (DNA): TGTGCCACCAGCGTCGGACAGGGACGGGTAGAGACCCAGTACTTC.

This clonotype was seen only a few times. This chain links TRBV7-9 with TRBJ2-5; 10 bases are shared with TRBD1. The CDR3 spans 15 residues. CDR1 and CDR2 from the germline V gene are SEHNR and FQNEAQ (reference sequence). Germline trimming cut 3 bases from V and 4 bases from J; bases unmatched to any gene: 5. Here the CDR3 DNA reads TGTGCCAGCAGCTTTAGACGGGACAGGGGAGAGACCCAGTACTTC. The encoded protein is CASSFRRDRGETQYF.

This clonotype has ten or more counts. V is TRBV5-1 and J is TRBJ2-3, with 8 positions matching TRBD2. Germline V gene lookup returns CDR1 SGHRS and CDR2 YFSETQ. The J segment lost 4 bases and the V segment lost 0 bases, leaving 10 bases of the junction unmatched. CDR3 length: 17 amino acids. The CDR3 sequence is CASSLEYSGGGADTQYF. DNA for the CDR3: TGCGCCAGCAGCTTGGAGTACAGCGGGGGAGGTGCAGATACGCAGTATTTT.

This clonotype was found a few times. The chain recombines TRBV29-1 with TRBJ2-7; TRBD2 agrees at 8 bases. V was clipped by 4 bases and J by 1 base; unmatched bases: 9. The V gene's germline CDR1 is SQVTM and CDR2 ANQGSEA. This CDR3 is built from 15 residues. The CDR3 sequence is CSVVRSSGGSYEQYF. The CDR3 nucleotides are TGCAGCGTTGTACGATCCAGCGGGGGATCCTACGAGCAGTACTTC.

This clonotype was seen a handful of times. The V and J genes are TRBV5-5 and TRBJ2-2; D is possibly TRBD1 (6 bases). CDR3 length: 18 amino acids. Germline CDR1 and CDR2: SGHKS and YYEKEE (reference sequence). Between the trimmed V and J ends, which lost 5 bases and 3 bases, there was a span of 23 bases. The CDR3 loop is CASRLPYRVGPDTGELFF. As DNA, the CDR3 is TGTGCCAGCAGGCTCCCCTACAGGGTCGGACCTGACACCGGGGAGCTGTTTTTT.

This clonotype was detected only a few times. The chain combines TRBV7-2 with TRBJ1-5, with TRBD1 as a possible D gene (5 bases). The V gene's germline CDR1 is SGHTA and CDR2 FQGNSA. V lost 0 bases to trimming and J lost 6 bases, with 12 bases between them. The CDR3 totals 15 residues. Written as DNA, the CDR3 is TGTGCCAGCAGCTTAGCGAGGCAGGGATCTCAGCCCCAGCATTTT. Translation gives CASSLARQGSQPQHF.

The rearrangement links TRBV29-1 to TRBJ1-2; the D is unclear. The germline V gene encodes CDR1 SQVTM and CDR2 ANQGSEA. Trimming left V 7 bases short and J 0 bases short, with 15 bases between. The CDR3 sequence is 14 residues long. For the CDR3, the DNA is TGCAGCGCGAGAGTTGACTTAGCTAACTATGGCTACACCTTC. Amino acid sequence: CSARVDLANYGYTF.

This clonotype was seen more than once but under ten times. V usage is TRBV24-1 and J usage is TRBJ2-2; a weak D match, TRBD2 (6 bases). With 3 bases removed from V and 7 bases from J, the gap between germline ends came to 38 bases. CDR1 and CDR2 (germline): KGHDR, SFDVKD. The CDR3 sequence is 23 residues long. As DNA, the CDR3 is TGTGCCACCAGTGATGAATCTACCTCAGGGCAGGCGCCCGGGCGGGGCGCCGGCGGGGAGCTGTTTTTT. Protein product: CATSDESTSGQAPGRGAGGELFF.

Ten or more counts support this clonotype. This chain links TRBV7-2 with TRBJ1-3, with D unclear. Germline V gene lookup returns CDR1 SGHTA and CDR2 FQGNSA. The CDR3 runs 15 residues. V was cut by 5 bases and J by 4 bases, with 15 bases left in between. CDR3 nucleotides: TGTGCCAGCAGCCCCCTGGGGAGGGCGGGAAACACCATATATTTT. Translating gives CASSPLGRAGNTIYF.